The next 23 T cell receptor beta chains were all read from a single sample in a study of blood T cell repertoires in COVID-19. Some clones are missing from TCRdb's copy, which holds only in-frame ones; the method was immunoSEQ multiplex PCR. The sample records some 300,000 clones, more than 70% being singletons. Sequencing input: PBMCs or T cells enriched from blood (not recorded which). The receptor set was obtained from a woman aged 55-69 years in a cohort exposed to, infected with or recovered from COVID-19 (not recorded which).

The CDR3 bases are TGTGTTACCACGACTAGCAATGGCGAGACCCAGTACTTC. Translation gives CVTTTSNGETQYF. The chain uses TRBV19 and TRBJ2-5, with 7 bases identical to TRBD2. Germline V lookup: CDR1 LNHDA, CDR2 SQIVND (reference sequence). This CDR3 comprises 13 residues.

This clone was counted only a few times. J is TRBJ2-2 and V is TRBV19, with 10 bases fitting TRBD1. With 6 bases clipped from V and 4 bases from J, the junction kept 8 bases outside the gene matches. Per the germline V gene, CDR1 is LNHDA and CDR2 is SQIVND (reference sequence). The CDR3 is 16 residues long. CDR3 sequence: CASRKSGTGVTGELFF. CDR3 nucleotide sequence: TGTGCCAGTAGAAAGTCTGGGACAGGGGTCACCGGGGAGCTGTTTTTT.

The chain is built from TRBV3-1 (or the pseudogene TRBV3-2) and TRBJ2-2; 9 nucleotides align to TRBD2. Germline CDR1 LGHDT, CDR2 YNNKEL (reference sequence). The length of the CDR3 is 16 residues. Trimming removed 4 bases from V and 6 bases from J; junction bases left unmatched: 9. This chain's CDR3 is CASSPRGSGSAGELFF. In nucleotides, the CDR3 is TGTGCCAGCAGCCCGCGGGGTAGCGGGAGTGCCGGGGAGCTGTTTTTT.

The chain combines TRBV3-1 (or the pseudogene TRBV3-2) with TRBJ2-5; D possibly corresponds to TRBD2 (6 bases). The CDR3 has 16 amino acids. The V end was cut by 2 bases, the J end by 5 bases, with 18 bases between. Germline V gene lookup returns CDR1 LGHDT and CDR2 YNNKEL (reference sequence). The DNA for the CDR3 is TGTGCCAGCAGCCAAAGGGGAGGTGGGCCGGGGGAGACCCAGTACTTC. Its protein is CASSQRGGGPGETQYF.

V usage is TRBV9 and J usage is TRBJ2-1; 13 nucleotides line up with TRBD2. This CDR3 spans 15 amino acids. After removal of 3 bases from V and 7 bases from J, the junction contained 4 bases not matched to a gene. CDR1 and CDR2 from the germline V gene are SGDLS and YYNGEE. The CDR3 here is CASSGTGLAGNEQFF. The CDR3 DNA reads TGTGCCAGCAGCGGAACGGGACTAGCGGGAAATGAGCAGTTCTTC.

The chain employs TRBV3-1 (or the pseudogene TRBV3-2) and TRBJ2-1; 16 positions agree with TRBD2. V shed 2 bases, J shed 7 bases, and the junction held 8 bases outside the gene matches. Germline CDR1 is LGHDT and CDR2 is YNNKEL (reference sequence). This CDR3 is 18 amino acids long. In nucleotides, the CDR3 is TGTGCCAGCAGCCAACCCGGGGGACTAGCGGGAGGGCCAAATGAGCAGTTCTTC. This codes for CASSQPGGLAGGPNEQFF.

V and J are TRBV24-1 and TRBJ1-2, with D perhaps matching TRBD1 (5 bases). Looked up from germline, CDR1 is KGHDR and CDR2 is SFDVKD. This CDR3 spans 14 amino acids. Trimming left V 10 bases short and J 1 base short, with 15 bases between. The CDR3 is CATSTVSFNYGYTF. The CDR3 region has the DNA TGTGCCACGTCGACAGTCTCCTTTAACTATGGCTACACCTTC.

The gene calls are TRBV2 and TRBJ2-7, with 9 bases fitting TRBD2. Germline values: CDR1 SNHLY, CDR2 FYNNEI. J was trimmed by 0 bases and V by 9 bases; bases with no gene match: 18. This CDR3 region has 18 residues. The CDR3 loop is CASQTTSGSPYFSYEQYF. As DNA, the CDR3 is TGTGCCAGTCAAACCACTAGCGGGTCTCCCTATTTCTCCTACGAGCAGTACTTC.

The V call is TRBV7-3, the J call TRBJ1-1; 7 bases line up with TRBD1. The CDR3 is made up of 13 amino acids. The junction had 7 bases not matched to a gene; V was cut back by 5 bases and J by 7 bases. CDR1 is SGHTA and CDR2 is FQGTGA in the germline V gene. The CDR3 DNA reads TGTGCCAGCAGCAAAACAGGGGCCATTGAAGCTTTCTTT. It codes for CASSKTGAIEAFF.

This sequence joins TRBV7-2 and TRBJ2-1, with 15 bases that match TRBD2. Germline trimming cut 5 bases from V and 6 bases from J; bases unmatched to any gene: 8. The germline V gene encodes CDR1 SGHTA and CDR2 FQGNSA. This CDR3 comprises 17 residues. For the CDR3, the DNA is TGTGCCAGCAGCCTGGGACTAGCGGGAGGAGGGGGCAATGAGCAGTTCTTC. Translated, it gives CASSLGLAGGGGNEQFF. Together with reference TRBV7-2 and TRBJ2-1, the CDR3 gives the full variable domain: GAGVSQSPSNKVTEKGKDVELRCDPISGHTALYWYRQSLGQGLEFLIYFQGNSAPDKSGLPSDRFSAERTGGSVSTLTIQRTQQEDSAVYLCASSLGLAGGGGNEQFFGPGTRLTVL.

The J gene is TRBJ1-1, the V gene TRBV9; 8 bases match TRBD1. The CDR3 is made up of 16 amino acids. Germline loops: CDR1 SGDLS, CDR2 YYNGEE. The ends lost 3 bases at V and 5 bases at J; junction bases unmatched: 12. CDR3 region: CASSGTGGGSQTEAFF. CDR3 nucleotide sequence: TGTGCCAGCAGCGGAACAGGGGGAGGGTCCCAAACTGAAGCTTTCTTT.

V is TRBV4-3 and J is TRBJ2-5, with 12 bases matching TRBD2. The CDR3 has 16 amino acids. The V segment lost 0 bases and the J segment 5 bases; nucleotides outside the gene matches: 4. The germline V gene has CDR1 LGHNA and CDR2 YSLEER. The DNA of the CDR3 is TGCGCCAGCAGCCAAGATCTGGGGACTAGCGGGGAGACCCAGTACTTC. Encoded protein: CASSQDLGTSGETQYF.

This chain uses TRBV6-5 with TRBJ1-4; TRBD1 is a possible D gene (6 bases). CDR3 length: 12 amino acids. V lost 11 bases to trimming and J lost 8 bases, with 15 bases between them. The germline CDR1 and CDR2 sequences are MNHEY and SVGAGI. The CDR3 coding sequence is TGTGCCGTCGGGGGGCTCGACGAAAAACTGTTTTTT. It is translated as CAVGGLDEKLFF.

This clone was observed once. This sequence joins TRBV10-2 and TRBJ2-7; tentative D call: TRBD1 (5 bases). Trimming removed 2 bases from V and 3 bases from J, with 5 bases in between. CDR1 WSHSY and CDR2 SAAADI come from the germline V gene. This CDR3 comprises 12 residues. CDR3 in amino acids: CASSETGYEQYF. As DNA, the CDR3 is TGCGCCAGCAGTGAGACAGGCTACGAGCAGTACTTC.

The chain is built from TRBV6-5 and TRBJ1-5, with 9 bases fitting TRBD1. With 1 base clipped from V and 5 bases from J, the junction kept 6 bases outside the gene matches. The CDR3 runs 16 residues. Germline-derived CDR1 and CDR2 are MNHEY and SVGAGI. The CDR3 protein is CASSYFGTGLDQPQHF. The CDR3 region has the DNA TGTGCCAGCAGTTACTTCGGGACAGGGCTCGATCAGCCCCAGCATTTT.

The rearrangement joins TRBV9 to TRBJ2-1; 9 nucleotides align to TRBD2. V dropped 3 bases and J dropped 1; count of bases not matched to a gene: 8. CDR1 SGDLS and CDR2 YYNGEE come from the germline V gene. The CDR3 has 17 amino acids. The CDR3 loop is CASSALQAGGSYNEQFF. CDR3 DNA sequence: TGTGCCAGCAGCGCCCTCCAGGCGGGAGGGTCCTACAATGAGCAGTTCTTC.

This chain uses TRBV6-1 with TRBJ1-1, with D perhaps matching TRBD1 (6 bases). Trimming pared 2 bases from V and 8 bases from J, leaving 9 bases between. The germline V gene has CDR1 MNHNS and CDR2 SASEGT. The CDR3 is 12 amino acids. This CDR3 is CASSEQGTEAFF. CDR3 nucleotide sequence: TGTGCCAGCAGTGAACAGGGGACGGAAGCTTTCTTT.

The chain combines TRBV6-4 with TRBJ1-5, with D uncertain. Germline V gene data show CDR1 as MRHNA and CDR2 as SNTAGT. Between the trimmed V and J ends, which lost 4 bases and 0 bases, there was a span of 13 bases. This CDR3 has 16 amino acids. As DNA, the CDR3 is TGTGCCAGCAGTGCAACGTCTACAGATAGCAATCAGCCCCAGCATTTT. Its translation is CASSATSTDSNQPQHF.

CDR3 bases: TGTGCCACCAGTGATCAGGGGCCGAGCGATACGCAGTATTTT. Translated: CATSDQGPSDTQYF. This rearrangement joins TRBV24-1 to TRBJ2-3; weak D call: TRBD1 (6 bases). V was clipped by 3 bases and J by 6 bases, with 12 bases between them. The CDR3 has 14 residues. Looked up from germline, CDR1 is KGHDR and CDR2 is SFDVKD.

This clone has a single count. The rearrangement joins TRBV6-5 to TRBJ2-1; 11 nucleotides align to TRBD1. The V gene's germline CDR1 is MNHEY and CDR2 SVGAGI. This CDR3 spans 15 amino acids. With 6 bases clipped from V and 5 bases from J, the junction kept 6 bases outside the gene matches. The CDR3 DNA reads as TGTGCCAGCAGACTGGACAGGGGGCTAAACAATGAGCAGTTCTTC. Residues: CASRLDRGLNNEQFF.

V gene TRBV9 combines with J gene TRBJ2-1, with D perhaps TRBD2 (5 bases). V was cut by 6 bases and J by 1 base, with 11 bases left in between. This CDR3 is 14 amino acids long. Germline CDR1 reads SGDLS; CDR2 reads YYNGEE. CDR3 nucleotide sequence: TGTGCCAGCACCCCGCGGGCGTCCTACAATGAGCAGTTCTTC. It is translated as CASTPRASYNEQFF.

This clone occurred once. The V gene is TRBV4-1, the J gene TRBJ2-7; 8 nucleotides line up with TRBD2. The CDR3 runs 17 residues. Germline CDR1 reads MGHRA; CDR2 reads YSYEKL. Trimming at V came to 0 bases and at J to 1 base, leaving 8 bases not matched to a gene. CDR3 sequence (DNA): TGCGCCAGCAGCCAAGATTGGAGCGGGGGAGCTTCCTACGAGCAGTACTTC. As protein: CASSQDWSGGASYEQYF.

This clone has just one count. The DNA for the CDR3 is TGTGCCAGCAGCGCCCAGACTAGTTTTACCGGGGAGCTGTTTTTT. This gives the protein CASSAQTSFTGELFF. The genes are TRBV9 and TRBJ2-2; the D gene is possibly TRBD2 (6 bases). V was clipped by 3 bases and J by 5 bases, with 14 bases between them. Germline V gives CDR1 SGDLS, CDR2 YYNGEE. This CDR3 is 15 amino acids long.